This T cell receptor beta chain emerged from a study of blood T cells in healthy people across ages. Study-level results: It was not known whether donors were CMV positive (a possible confounder of expanded clonotype changes). The study could not conclusively compare naive and antigen-experienced cells, given its unsorted PBMCs.

Germline V gives CDR1 SEHNR, CDR2 FQNEAQ (reference sequence). The CDR3 runs to 14 residues. It was with a sample-barcoded 5' primer and a J-beta primer mix that a second PCR of roughly 7 to 12 cycles was run. Every single cDNA molecule received a tag from a template-switch adaptor with 12 random nucleotides. MiXCR, applied by TCRdb to the 5' RACE reads, yields one record per CDR3 protein. The top ten hold 7.5% to 9% of the sample, which has roughly 550,000 distinct CDR3 sequences, more than 20% seen once. Turning to this clonotype: Its target is unknown.

The same sample was also used in a study of T cells of mothers and their children.

The sequencing input was blood. This sequence originates from a boy between 5 and 17 years old in good health. The chain employs TRBV7-9 and TRBJ2-5; 9 nucleotides match TRBD2. The last part of the DNA fits TRBJ2-7 better; the J call may be wrong. CDR3 region: CASSHGLANYEQYF. In DNA, the CDR3 is TGTGCCAGCAGCCACGGACTAGCGAACTACGAGCAGTACTTC.